This T cell receptor beta chain comes out of a study of CD8+CD57+ T cells in acquired aplastic anemia. Study outcomes and limitations: Patients and controls shared about 30 CD8+ CDR3 sequences.

V dropped 4 bases and J dropped 4 bases, with 17 bases sitting between them. From germline, CDR1 is ENHRY and CDR2 SYGVKD. The CDR3 runs to 17 residues. In patients chosen for sequencing, flow cytometry had shown CD8+CD57+ cell expansion. As a group, the patients uniformly had severe acquired aplastic anemia. About this clonotype itself: The antigen remains unidentified.

CDR3 and TCR beta VDJ profiling relied on genomic DNA as the template. TCRdb independently ran MiXCR on the reads; one entry per CDR3 protein. Of nearly 60,000 distinct CDR3 sequences in the sample, approximately 54% are singletons; the top ten hold 16%. Specimen: sorted CD4+, CD8+, or CD8+CD57+ T cells (not recorded which) from PBMCs. The receptor's source is a human donor with aplastic anemia. This chain connects TRBV10-3 to TRBJ2-6, with D possibly TRBD1 on 5 matching bases. CDR3 residues: CAISAGTGHGGANVLTF. The CDR3 bases are TGTGCCATCAGTGCCGGCACAGGCCACGGAGGGGCCAACGTCCTGACTTTC.